This is a list of T cell receptor beta chains from one sample in a study of T cells after yellow fever vaccination. TCRdb independently ran MiXCR on the 5' RACE reads; one entry per CDR3 protein. The table shows fewer than 450,000 distinct CDR3 sequences, with 4% occurring only once. The sequencing used PBMCs, collected 5 days after the yellow fever booster vaccination. Receptors originate from a man younger than 35 who received the YFV17D yellow fever vaccine. CDR3s include the opening cysteine and the closing phenylalanine or tryptophan. Fields, in order: J gene, D gene, clone size, V gene, CDR3 protein, CDR3 DNA. The D gene is left open where the match is weak. The size of a clone is reported for some rows only, either as once, few or many, or as a class for expanded clones.

>TRBJ2-7|NA|many|TRBV5-1
CASSSRLSYEQYF
TGCGCCAGCAGCTCGCGACTCTCCTACGAGCAGTACTTC
>TRBJ2-1|NA|many|TRBV29-1
CSVGGGYGEQFF
TGCAGCGTTGGAGGCGGGTACGGTGAGCAGTTCTTC
>TRBJ1-6|NA|NA|TRBV13
CASSSDGSSPLHF
TGTGCCAGCAGCTCGGATGGATCGTCACCCCTCCACTTT
>TRBJ2-5|NA|few|TRBV20-1
CSASLRLPYQETQYF
TGCAGTGCTAGCCTTAGACTTCCGTACCAAGAGACCCAGTACTTC
>TRBJ2-1|NA|few|TRBV5-4
CASSFDLVQQFF
TGTGCCAGCAGCTTTGACCTCGTTCAGCAGTTCTTC
>TRBJ1-1|NA|many|TRBV7-9
CASSLGDGGGAEAFF
TGTGCCAGCAGCTTAGGTGATGGCGGGGGGGCTGAAGCTTTCTTT
>TRBJ1-2|NA|few|TRBV7-2
CASSPRHGRDGYTF
TGTGCCAGCAGCCCCCGACACGGCCGGGATGGCTACACCTTC
>TRBJ2-3|NA|many|TRBV5-1
CASSSSGGTTDTQYF
TGCGCCAGCAGCTCGTCTGGGGGGACCACAGATACGCAGTATTTT
>TRBJ2-1|NA|NA|TRBV24-1
CATSDSIASSYNEQFF
TGTGCCACCAGTGATAGCATAGCAAGCTCCTACAATGAGCAGTTCTTC
>TRBJ1-2|NA|NA|TRBV5-6
CASSFYNSNYGYTF
TGTGCCAGCAGCTTTTACAATTCTAACTATGGCTACACCTTC
>TRBJ1-2|NA|NA|TRBV27
CASSSKLGPKRLAPPTF
TGTGCCAGCAGTTCCAAGCTCGGTCCGAAAAGACTAGCCCCTCCCACCTTC
>TRBJ2-1|NA|many|TRBV7-3
CASSFDRHNEQFF
TGTGCCAGCAGCTTTGACAGGCACAATGAGCAGTTCTTC
>TRBJ1-4|NA|NA|TRBV6-5
CASSVLTNEKLFF
TGTGCCAGCAGTGTACTAACTAATGAAAAACTGTTTTTT
>TRBJ1-1|NA|NA|TRBV6-5
CASSYEVNTEAFF
TGTGCCAGCAGTTACGAGGTGAACACTGAAGCTTTCTTT
>TRBJ2-3|NA|few|TRBV11-2
CASSFTRGGATDTQYF
TGTGCCAGCAGCTTTACGAGGGGGGGCGCAACAGATACGCAGTATTTT
>TRBJ2-2|TRBD1|many|TRBV4-3
CASSQEGTGRYAGELFF
TGCGCCAGCAGCCAAGAAGGGACAGGGCGATACGCCGGGGAGCTGTTTTTT
>TRBJ1-2|NA|few|TRBV7-9
CASSITGYGYTF
TGTGCCAGCAGCATCACAGGATATGGCTACACCTTC
>TRBJ2-5|TRBD2|many|TRBV5-1
CASNIGTSEETQYF
TGCGCCAGCAACATCGGGACTAGCGAGGAGACCCAGTACTTC
>TRBJ2-5|TRBD2|medium-sized|TRBV4-3
CASSQERGGQETQYF
TGCGCCAGCAGCCAAGAGCGGGGGGGCCAAGAGACCCAGTACTTC
>TRBJ2-7|NA|NA|TRBV24-1
CATSDLGPLRQRHYEQYF
TGTGCCACCAGTGATTTGGGCCCACTAAGACAGAGACACTACGAGCAGTACTTC
>TRBJ2-7|TRBD1|many|TRBV7-2
CASSRRQGGYEQYF
TGTGCCAGCAGCCGAAGACAGGGGGGCTACGAGCAGTACTTC
>TRBJ2-1|TRBD2|NA|TRBV7-9
CASRPRTSGSYNEQFF
TGTGCCAGCAGACCACGGACTAGCGGCTCCTACAATGAGCAGTTCTTC
>TRBJ2-3|TRBD2|NA|TRBV29-1
CSVVGAGATDTQYF
TGCAGCGTTGTCGGGGCGGGAGCCACAGATACGCAGTATTTT
>TRBJ2-1|NA|many|TRBV5-1
CASSPGQEGNEQFF
TGCGCCAGCAGCCCCGGACAGGAGGGGAATGAGCAGTTCTTC
>TRBJ1-5|NA|NA|TRBV5-5
CASSLIGRNQPQHF
TGTGCCAGCAGCTTAATAGGACGGAATCAGCCCCAGCATTTT
>TRBJ2-2|NA|many|TRBV29-1
CSANIDRNTGELFF
TGCAGCGCCAACATAGATAGGAACACCGGGGAGCTGTTTTTT
>TRBJ2-7|NA|NA|TRBV7-9
CASSLVSLLPYEQYF
TGTGCCAGCAGCTTAGTCTCGCTCCTCCCCTACGAGCAGTACTTC
>TRBJ2-5|NA|few|TRBV2
CASSEAWSEQSNYQETQYF
TGTGCCAGCAGTGAAGCGTGGTCCGAACAGTCGAACTATCAAGAGACCCAGTACTTC
>TRBJ2-6|NA|NA|TRBV13
CASSLILGQSGANVLTF
TGTGCCAGCAGCTTAATCTTAGGTCAGTCTGGGGCCAACGTCCTGACTTTC
>TRBJ1-1|NA|NA|TRBV5-6
CASSSGFEAFF
TGTGCCAGCAGTTCGGGGTTTGAAGCTTTCTTT
>TRBJ2-3|NA|NA|TRBV25-1
CAEGGRGNRGTSTDTQYF
TGTGCCGAGGGGGGAAGGGGAAACAGGGGAACTAGCACAGATACGCAGTATTTT
>TRBJ2-2|TRBD1|many|TRBV7-8
CASSFRDSANTGELFF
TGTGCCAGCAGCTTCCGGGACAGCGCGAACACCGGGGAGCTGTTTTTT
>TRBJ1-3|NA|NA|TRBV2
CASSDRGNTIYF
TGTGCCAGCAGTGATCGGGGAAACACCATATATTTT
>TRBJ2-2|NA|few|TRBV7-2
CASSSYRRANTGELFF
TGTGCCAGCAGCTCTTATAGACGCGCGAACACCGGGGAGCTGTTTTTT
>TRBJ1-1|NA|few|TRBV5-1
CASSWGFGPDDEAFF
TGCGCCAGCAGCTGGGGTTTCGGCCCTGACGACGAAGCTTTCTTT
>TRBJ2-1|NA|NA|TRBV7-7
CASSLGVPRPGPSGWQFF
TGTGCTAGCAGCTTAGGCGTCCCACGGCCGGGCCCCTCAGGATGGCAGTTCTTC
>TRBJ2-1|NA|few|TRBV5-1
CASSLVVGNNNEQFF
TGCGCCAGCAGCTTGGTAGTAGGCAACAACAATGAGCAGTTCTTC
>TRBJ1-5|TRBD1|many|TRBV5-5
CASSPWDSSRTYSNQPQHF
TGTGCCAGCAGCCCTTGGGACAGTTCGAGGACATATAGCAATCAGCCCCAGCATTTT
>TRBJ1-2|NA|few|TRBV20-1
CSASGTDGSGYTF
TGCAGTGCTTCCGGGACTGACGGATCTGGCTACACCTTC
>TRBJ1-5|NA|many|TRBV20-1
CSARGAPTSNQPQHF
TGCAGTGCTAGAGGGGCCCCCACTAGCAATCAGCCCCAGCATTTT
>TRBJ1-6|NA|NA|TRBV12-3/TRBV12-4
CASSPQVNSPLHF
TGTGCCAGCAGCCCCCAGGTTAATTCACCCCTCCACTTT
>TRBJ2-1|NA|few|TRBV5-1
CALWSSYNEQFF
TGCGCCCTCTGGAGCTCCTACAATGAGCAGTTCTTC
>TRBJ2-3|NA|NA|TRBV9
CASSVSRSSTDTQYF
TGTGCCAGCAGCGTAAGTCGGTCTAGCACAGATACGCAGTATTTT
>TRBJ2-7|NA|many|TRBV10-2
CASQQAGPSYEQYF
TGCGCCAGCCAGCAGGCAGGTCCCTCCTACGAGCAGTACTTC
>TRBJ2-7|NA|many|TRBV5-1
CASSLADRPHSYEQYF
TGCGCCAGCAGCTTGGCAGATCGCCCCCACTCCTACGAGCAGTACTTC
>TRBJ2-5|TRBD2|many|TRBV4-2
CASSQDGGTRQETQYF
TGTGCCAGCAGCCAAGACGGGGGGACGCGGCAAGAGACCCAGTACTTC
>TRBJ2-3|TRBD2|few|TRBV5-1
CASSLKRTSGGSTDTQYF
TGCGCCAGCAGCTTGAAAAGGACTAGCGGGGGAAGCACAGATACGCAGTATTTT
>TRBJ2-5|TRBD1|few|TRBV29-1
CSVMTGVETQYF
TGCAGCGTAATGACAGGGGTGGAGACCCAGTACTTC
>TRBJ2-3|TRBD2|NA|TRBV6-5
CASSFQRGSTDTQYF
TGTGCCAGCAGTTTCCAGCGGGGGTCCACAGATACGCAGTATTTT
>TRBJ1-6|TRBD1|NA|TRBV19
CASQGQGESPLHF
TGTGCCAGCCAGGGACAGGGGGAATCACCCCTCCACTTT
>TRBJ1-5|NA|NA|TRBV19
CASKLRNGQPQHF
TGTGCCAGTAAGCTCCGCAATGGTCAGCCCCAGCATTTT
>TRBJ1-5|TRBD1|few|TRBV20-1
CSARDGTGGQPQHF
TGCAGTGCTAGAGACGGGACAGGGGGTCAGCCCCAGCATTTT
>TRBJ1-1|TRBD1|few|TRBV20-1
CSARDLARDRGRSFF
TGCAGTGCTAGAGATCTGGCCCGGGACAGGGGCAGATCTTTCTTT